The 17 T cell receptor beta chains listed next were all sequenced from one sample in a study of cytotoxic CD8 clonotypes in ibrutinib-treated CLL. The data were produced by immunoSEQ multiplex PCR, yet TCRdb's version contains in-frame clones alone and is incomplete. This table has some 150,000 clones, around 80% appearing once. The material was PBMCs, obtained after 12 months of ibrutinib treatment. These TCRs come from a human donor with chronic lymphocytic leukemia.

The table lists this clone with a few counts. The chain couples TRBV6-1 to TRBJ1-1; the D is unclear. Germline assignment: CDR1 MNHNS and CDR2 SASEGT. This CDR3 has 14 amino acids. Trimming left V 5 bases short and J 1 base short, with 11 bases between. DNA for the CDR3: TGTGCCAGCAGTCCGGCCGGCAGGAACACTGAAGCTTTCTTT. Its translation: CASSPAGRNTEAFF.

The gene calls are TRBV7-2 and TRBJ2-7; 10 bases match TRBD1. The germline V gene has CDR1 SGHTA and CDR2 FQGNSA. J was trimmed by 5 bases and V by 5 bases; bases with no gene match: 9. This CDR3 comprises 15 residues. The CDR3 region has the DNA TGTGCCAGCAGCACTAGGACAGGGGGGTGGGACGAGCAGTACTTC. This codes for CASSTRTGGWDEQYF.

For the CDR3, the DNA is TGTGCCAGCAGTTCTTTAGCGCTTCCCCGGGACGAGCAGTACTTC. Translating it yields CASSSLALPRDEQYF. The rearrangement uses TRBV6-5 and TRBJ2-7; maybe TRBD2 (5 bases). The CDR3 has 15 residues. Trimming shortened V by 4 bases and J by 5 bases, and 18 bases separated the two germline ends. Germline CDR1 and CDR2: MNHEY and SVGAGI.

A single count supports this clone. This sequence joins TRBV28 and TRBJ2-1; 9 positions match TRBD1. CDR3 length equals 18 residues. J gave up 6 bases and V 8 bases, and 20 bases lay outside the gene matches. CDR1 is MDHEN, CDR2 SYDVKM, per germline. CDR3 nucleotide sequence: TGTGCCAGCCGCCTTAGCAACTATCGGGACAGGGTTATCAATGAGCAGTTCTTC. Its translation: CASRLSNYRDRVINEQFF. Full variable domain (rest looked up from reference TRBV28 and TRBJ2-1): DVKVTQSSRYLVKRTGEKVFLECVQDMDHENMFWYRQDPGLGLRLIYFSYDVKMKEKGDIPEGYSVSREKKERFSLILESASTNQTSMYLCASRLSNYRDRVINEQFFGPGTRLTVL.

The rearrangement uses TRBV6-5 and TRBJ2-1; perhaps TRBD2 as D (5 bases). CDR1 MNHEY and CDR2 SVGAGI come from the germline V gene. Trimming shortened V by 2 bases and J by 7 bases, and 15 bases separated the two germline ends. The CDR3 extends over 15 amino acids. The CDR3 loop is CASSYLAQAENEQFF. For the CDR3, the DNA is TGTGCCAGCAGTTACCTAGCCCAAGCCGAAAATGAGCAGTTCTTC.

The chain carries TRBV6-1 and TRBJ1-5; 7 nucleotides agree with TRBD1. The CDR3 is made up of 15 amino acids. The J segment lost 0 bases and the V segment lost 6 bases, leaving 5 bases of the junction unmatched. Germline CDR1 and CDR2: MNHNS and SASEGT. CDR3 protein: CASSPGTDSNQPQHF. The CDR3 coding sequence is TGTGCCAGCAGCCCCGGGACAGATAGCAATCAGCCCCAGCATTTT.

The chain combines TRBV2 with TRBJ2-7, with D unresolved. Trimming pared 2 bases from V and 0 bases from J, leaving 11 bases between. Germline CDR1 is SNHLY and CDR2 is FYNNEI. The CDR3 is 15 residues long. DNA of the CDR3: TGTGCCAGCAGTGAATCGCGGCCGATCTCCTACGAGCAGTACTTC. Encoded protein: CASSESRPISYEQYF.

The chain recombines TRBV14 with TRBJ2-5; 7 nucleotides agree with TRBD2. Germline values: CDR1 SGHDN, CDR2 FVKESK. The CDR3 length is 15 residues. The V gene end was trimmed by 4 bases and the J gene end by 5 bases; junction bases not matched to a gene: 10. The CDR3 reads CASSPWRETRETQYF. The CDR3 nucleotides read TGTGCCAGCAGCCCCTGGCGGGAGACCCGGGAGACCCAGTACTTC.

The rearrangement uses TRBV5-6 and TRBJ1-2; no clear D gene. V was clipped by 0 bases and J by 1 base, with 10 bases between them. Per the germline V gene, CDR1 is SGHDT and CDR2 is YYEEEE. CDR3 size: 15 residues. The CDR3: CASSLVILGNYGYTF. DNA of the CDR3: TGTGCCAGCAGCTTGGTAATATTAGGTAACTATGGCTACACCTTC.

The CDR3 region has the DNA TGTGCCAGCAGCCTCAACGGGAGGACCTACAATGAGCAGTTCTTC. Its translation: CASSLNGRTYNEQFF. The chain joins TRBV11-3 to TRBJ2-1; TRBD2 matches at 7 bases. The CDR3 is 15 amino acids. V was pared by 5 bases and J by 2 bases, with 6 bases of the junction left unmatched. Germline V CDR1 and CDR2: SGHNT, YENEEA.

This clone came up a few times. The chain has TRBV14 and TRBJ1-2, with no clear D. Trimming pared 1 base from V and 6 bases from J, leaving 6 bases between. The germline gives CDR1 SGHDN, CDR2 FVKESK. This CDR3 has 12 amino acids. The CDR3 nucleotides read TGTGCCAGCAGCCAAGCAGTTGATGGCTACACCTTC. Translated: CASSQAVDGYTF.

The chain recombines TRBV30 with TRBJ1-1, with no clear D. Germline V gene data show CDR1 as GTSNPN and CDR2 as SVGIG (reference sequence). Trimming pared 0 bases from V and 2 bases from J, leaving 10 bases between. The CDR3 is 14 residues long. The CDR3 sequence: CAWSVPPINTEAFF. CDR3 coding DNA: TGTGCCTGGAGTGTACCACCGATAAACACTGAAGCTTTCTTT.

The chain uses TRBV5-1 and TRBJ2-7, with unresolved D. Germline CDR1 is SGHRS and CDR2 is YFSETQ. There are 14 residues in the CDR3. Trimming left V 5 bases short and J 2 bases short, with 14 bases between. CDR3 loop: CASSFPGSTYEQYF. In DNA form, the CDR3 reads TGCGCCAGCAGTTTTCCCGGGTCCACCTACGAGCAGTACTTC.

The chain has TRBV27 and TRBJ2-4; TRBD1 aligns across 10 bases. V dropped 5 bases and J dropped 1; count of bases not matched to a gene: 5. Looked up from germline, CDR1 is MNHEY and CDR2 is SMNVEV (reference sequence). CDR3 length: 16 residues. The CDR3: CASSKGQGQAKNIQYF. Here the CDR3 DNA reads TGTGCCAGCAGTAAGGGACAGGGGCAGGCCAAAAACATTCAGTACTTC.

The chain couples TRBV7-2 to TRBJ2-1, with 7 bases lining up with TRBD2. The CDR3 sequence is 16 residues long. The V gene's germline CDR1 is SGHTA and CDR2 FQGNSA. Trimming took 2 bases from V and 7 from J; bases not matched to a gene: 11. CDR3 region: CASSLKRDLRGNEQFF. In nucleotides, the CDR3 is TGTGCCAGCAGCTTAAAGCGGGACCTACGAGGGAATGAGCAGTTCTTC.

The chain links TRBV2 to TRBJ2-2; perhaps D is TRBD1 or TRBD2 (5 bases each). V lost 3 bases and J 0 bases, leaving 17 bases between the germline ends. This CDR3 is 18 amino acids long. CDR1 SNHLY and CDR2 FYNNEI come from the germline V gene. The chain's CDR3 is CASSDEGPTTANTGELFF. CDR3 nucleotide sequence: TGTGCCAGCAGTGACGAGGGACCCACTACGGCGAACACCGGGGAGCTGTTTTTT.

The rearrangement links TRBV6-5 to TRBJ1-2; tentatively, D is TRBD1 (5 bases). The ends were cut back, 6 bases at V and 3 bases at J, with 11 bases in the middle. Germline CDR1 is MNHEY and CDR2 is SVGAGI. CDR3 size: 13 residues. CDR3 DNA sequence: TGTGCCAGCAGGATCGGGGCCTACTATGGCTACACCTTC. It specifies CASRIGAYYGYTF.